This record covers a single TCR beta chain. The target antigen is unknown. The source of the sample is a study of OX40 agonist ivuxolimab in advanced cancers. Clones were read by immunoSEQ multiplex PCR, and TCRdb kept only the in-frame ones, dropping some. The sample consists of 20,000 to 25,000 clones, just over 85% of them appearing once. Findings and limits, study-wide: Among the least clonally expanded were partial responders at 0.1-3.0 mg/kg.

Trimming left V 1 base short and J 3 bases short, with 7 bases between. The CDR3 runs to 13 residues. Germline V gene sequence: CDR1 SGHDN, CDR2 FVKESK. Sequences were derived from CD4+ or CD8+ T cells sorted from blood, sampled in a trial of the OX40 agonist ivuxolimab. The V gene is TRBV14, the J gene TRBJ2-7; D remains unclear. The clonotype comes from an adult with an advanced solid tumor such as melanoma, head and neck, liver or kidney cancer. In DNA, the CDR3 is TGTGCCAGCAGCCAAGTATACGGCTACGAGCAGTACTTC. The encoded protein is CASSQVYGYEQYF.